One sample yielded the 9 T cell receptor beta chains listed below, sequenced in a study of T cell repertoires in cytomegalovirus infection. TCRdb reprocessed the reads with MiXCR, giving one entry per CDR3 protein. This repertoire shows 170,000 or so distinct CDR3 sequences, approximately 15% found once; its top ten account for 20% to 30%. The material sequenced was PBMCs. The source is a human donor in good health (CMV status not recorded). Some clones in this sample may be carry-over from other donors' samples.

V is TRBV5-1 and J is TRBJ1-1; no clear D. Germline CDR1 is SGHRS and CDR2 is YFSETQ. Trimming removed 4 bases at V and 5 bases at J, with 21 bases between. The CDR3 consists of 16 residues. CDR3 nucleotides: TGCGCCAGCAGCCCCTTACGTCTGGGAGGAAGAACTGAAGCTTTCTTT. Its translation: CASSPLRLGGRTEAFF.

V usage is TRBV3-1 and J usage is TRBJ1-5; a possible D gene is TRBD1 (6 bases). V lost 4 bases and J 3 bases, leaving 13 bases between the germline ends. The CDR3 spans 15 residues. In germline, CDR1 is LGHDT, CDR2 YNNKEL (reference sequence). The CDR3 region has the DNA TGTGCCAGCAGCCTGGGGACAAGGAACAATCAGCCCCAGCATTTT. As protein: CASSLGTRNNQPQHF. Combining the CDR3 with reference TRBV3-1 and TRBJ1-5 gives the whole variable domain DTAVSQTPKYLVTQMGNDKSIKCEQNLGHDTMYWYKQDSKKFLKIMFSYNNKELIINETVPNRFSPKSPDKAHLNLHINSLELGDSAVYFCASSLGTRNNQPQHFGDGTRLSIL.

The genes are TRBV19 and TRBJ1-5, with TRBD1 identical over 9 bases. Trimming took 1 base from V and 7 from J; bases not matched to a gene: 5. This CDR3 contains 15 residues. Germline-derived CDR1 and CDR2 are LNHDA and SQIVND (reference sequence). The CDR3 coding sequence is TGTGCCAGTAGTATAGCCGGGACAGGGCCACAGCCCCAGCATTTT. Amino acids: CASSIAGTGPQPQHF.

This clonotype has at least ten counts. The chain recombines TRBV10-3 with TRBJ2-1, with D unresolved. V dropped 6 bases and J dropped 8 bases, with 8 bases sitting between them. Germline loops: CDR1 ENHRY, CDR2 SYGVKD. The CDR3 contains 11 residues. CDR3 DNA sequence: TGTGCCATCAGCCAGGTGGATGAGCAGTTCTTC. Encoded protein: CAISQVDEQFF.

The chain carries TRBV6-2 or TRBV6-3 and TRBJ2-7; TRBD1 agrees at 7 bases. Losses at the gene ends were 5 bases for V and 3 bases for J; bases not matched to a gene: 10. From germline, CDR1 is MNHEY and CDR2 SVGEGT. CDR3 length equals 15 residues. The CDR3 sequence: CASSPPGTDNYEQYF. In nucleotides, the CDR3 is TGTGCCAGCAGTCCCCCCGGGACAGACAACTACGAGCAGTACTTC.

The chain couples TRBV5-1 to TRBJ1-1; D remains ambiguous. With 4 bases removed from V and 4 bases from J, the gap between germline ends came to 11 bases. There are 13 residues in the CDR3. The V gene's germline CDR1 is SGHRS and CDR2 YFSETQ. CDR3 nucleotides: TGCGCCAGCAGCCCGGAGGCTACCACTGAAGCTTTCTTT. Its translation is CASSPEATTEAFF.

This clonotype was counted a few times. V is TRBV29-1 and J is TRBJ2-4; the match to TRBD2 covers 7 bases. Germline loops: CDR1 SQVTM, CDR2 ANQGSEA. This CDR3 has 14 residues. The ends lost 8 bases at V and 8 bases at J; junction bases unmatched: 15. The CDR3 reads CSYGGNPLGDIQYF. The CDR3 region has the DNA TGCAGCTACGGGGGGAATCCTCTCGGAGACATTCAGTACTTC.

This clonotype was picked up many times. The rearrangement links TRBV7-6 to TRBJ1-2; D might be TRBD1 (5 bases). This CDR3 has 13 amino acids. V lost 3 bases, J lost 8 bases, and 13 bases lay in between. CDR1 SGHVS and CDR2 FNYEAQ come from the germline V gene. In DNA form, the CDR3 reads TGTGCCAGCAGCTTTGTTGACAGTTCCGGCTACACCTTC. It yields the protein CASSFVDSSGYTF.

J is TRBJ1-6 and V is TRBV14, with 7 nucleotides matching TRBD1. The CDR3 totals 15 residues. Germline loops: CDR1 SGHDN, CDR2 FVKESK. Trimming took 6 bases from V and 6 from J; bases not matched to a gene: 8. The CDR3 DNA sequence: TGTGCCAGCAGACCGCGGACAGGAGGTAATTCACCCCTCCACTTT. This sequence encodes CASRPRTGGNSPLHF.